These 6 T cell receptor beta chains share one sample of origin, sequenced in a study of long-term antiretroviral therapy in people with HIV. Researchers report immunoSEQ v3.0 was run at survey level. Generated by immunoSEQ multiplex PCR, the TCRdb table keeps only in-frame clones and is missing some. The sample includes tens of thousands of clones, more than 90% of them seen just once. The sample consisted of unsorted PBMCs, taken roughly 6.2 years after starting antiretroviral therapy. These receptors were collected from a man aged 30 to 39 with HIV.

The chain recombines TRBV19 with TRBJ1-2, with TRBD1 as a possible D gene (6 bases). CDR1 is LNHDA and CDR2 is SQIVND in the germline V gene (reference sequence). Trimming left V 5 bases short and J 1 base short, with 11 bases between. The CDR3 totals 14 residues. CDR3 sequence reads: CASSSTGGNYGYTF. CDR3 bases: TGTGCCAGTAGTTCGACAGGCGGTAACTATGGCTACACCTTC.

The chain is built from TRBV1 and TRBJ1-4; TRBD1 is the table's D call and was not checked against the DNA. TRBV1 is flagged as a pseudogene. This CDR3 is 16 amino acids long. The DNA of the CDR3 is TGCACCAGCAGCCAAGAAGAAACAGGGGGTGTTGAAAAACTGTTTTTT. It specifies CTSSQEETGGVEKLFF.

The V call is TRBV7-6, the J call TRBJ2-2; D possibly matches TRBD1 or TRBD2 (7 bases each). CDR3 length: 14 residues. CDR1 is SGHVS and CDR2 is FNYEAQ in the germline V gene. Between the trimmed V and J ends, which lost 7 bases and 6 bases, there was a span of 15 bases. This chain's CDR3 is CASTPGGAPGELFF. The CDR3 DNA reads TGTGCCAGCACCCCAGGGGGGGCCCCCGGGGAGCTGTTTTTT.

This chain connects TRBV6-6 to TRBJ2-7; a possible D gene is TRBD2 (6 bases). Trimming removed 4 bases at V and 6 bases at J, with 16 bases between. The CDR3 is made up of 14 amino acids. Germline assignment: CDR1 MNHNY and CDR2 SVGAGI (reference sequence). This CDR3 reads CASSFGLPPGEQYF. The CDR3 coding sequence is TGTGCCAGCAGTTTTGGACTACCCCCCGGCGAGCAGTACTTC.

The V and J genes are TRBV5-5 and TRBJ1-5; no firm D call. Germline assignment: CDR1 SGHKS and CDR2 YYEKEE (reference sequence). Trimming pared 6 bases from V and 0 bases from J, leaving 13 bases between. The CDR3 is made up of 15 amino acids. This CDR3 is CASTPRPLSNQPQHF. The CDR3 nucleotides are TGTGCCAGCACCCCGCGTCCCCTTAGCAATCAGCCCCAGCATTTT. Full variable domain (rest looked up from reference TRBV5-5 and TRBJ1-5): DAGVTQSPTHLIKTRGQQVTLRCSPISGHKSVSWYQQVLGQGPQFIFQYYEKEERGRGNFPDRFSARQFPNYSSELNVNALLLGDSALYLCASTPRPLSNQPQHFGDGTRLSIL.

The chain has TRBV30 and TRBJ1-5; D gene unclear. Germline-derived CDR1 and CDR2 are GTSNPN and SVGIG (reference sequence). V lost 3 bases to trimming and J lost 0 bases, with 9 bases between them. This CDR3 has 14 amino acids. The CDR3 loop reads CAWSGMNSNQPQHF. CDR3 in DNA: TGTGCCTGGAGCGGCATGAATAGCAATCAGCCCCAGCATTTT.